A selection of T cell receptor beta chains follows, all from one sample in a study of T-cell memory formation after mild COVID-19. MiXCR, applied by TCRdb to the 5' RACE reads, yields one record per CDR3 protein. Of around 100,000 distinct CDR3 sequences in the sample, 20% to 25% are singletons; the top ten hold approximately 40%. The specimen was PBMCs or a T cell subset sorted from them (not recorded which). The origin of the receptors is a man younger than 35 who had mild COVID-19 (a few samples of this study predate the infection). Cell type and time point are not known. Each CDR3 is given with its conserved first and last residue. The D gene is left open where the match is weak. The listing skips clone size in some rows; elsewhere it reads once, few, many or a size class.

TRBD1 | TRBJ2-7 | TRBV12-3/TRBV12-4 | few | CASRDREDGSYEQYF | TGTGCCAGCAGGGACAGGGAGGACGGGTCCTACGAGCAGTACTTC
. | TRBJ2-5 | TRBV28 | . | CASSEQGSGETQYF | TGTGCCAGCAGTGAGCAGGGGAGCGGGGAGACCCAGTACTTC
. | TRBJ1-2 | TRBV5-4 | . | CASSFQGRVERGYTF | TGTGCCAGCAGCTTCCAGGGGCGCGTCGAACGCGGCTACACCTTC
TRBD1 | TRBJ2-5 | TRBV25-1 | many | CASSEQGASETQYF | TGTGCCAGCAGTGAACAGGGGGCATCGGAGACCCAGTACTTC
TRBD2 | TRBJ2-3 | TRBV6-5 | . | CASSSGLAGGASTDTQYF | TGTGCCAGCAGCTCCGGACTAGCGGGGGGAGCTAGCACAGATACGCAGTATTTT
. | TRBJ1-5 | TRBV15 | few | CATSRGPQNQPQHF | TGTGCCACCAGCCGGGGACCGCAGAATCAGCCCCAGCATTTT
. | TRBJ1-1 | TRBV25-1 | few | CASGRQNTEAFF | TGTGCCAGCGGGCGACAGAACACTGAAGCTTTCTTT
. | TRBJ2-5 | TRBV7-9 | once | CASSSPGNQETQYF | TGTGCCAGCAGCAGCCCGGGGAACCAAGAGACCCAGTACTTC
TRBD1 | TRBJ1-1 | TRBV5-5 | few | CASSSDRGHRGTEAFF | TGTGCCAGCAGCAGTGACAGGGGGCATAGGGGCACTGAAGCTTTCTTT
. | TRBJ2-1 | TRBV27 | few | CASMRGNEQFF | TGTGCCAGCATGAGAGGGAACGAGCAGTTCTTC
. | TRBJ2-3 | TRBV11-3 | . | CASSLGMEDLTDTQYF | TGTGCCAGCAGCTTAGGGATGGAAGACCTCACAGATACGCAGTATTTT
TRBD2 | TRBJ2-3 | TRBV4-3 | few | CASSQALVAGGNTDTQYF | TGCGCCAGCAGCCAAGCTTTGGTAGCGGGGGGGAACACAGATACGCAGTATTTT
. | TRBJ1-1 | TRBV5-1 | . | CASSYPGTRLGFF | TGCGCCAGCAGCTATCCGGGGACAAGATTGGGTTTCTTT
TRBD1 | TRBJ1-5 | TRBV7-8 | . | CASSPRDRSGYSNQPQHF | TGTGCCAGCAGCCCCAGGGACAGGAGTGGATATAGCAATCAGCCCCAGCATTTT
TRBD1 | TRBJ2-1 | TRBV4-1 | few | CASSRGQGDYNEQFF | TGCGCCAGCAGCCGCGGACAGGGCGACTACAATGAGCAGTTCTTC
TRBD2 | TRBJ2-1 | TRBV7-6 | few | CASSSSGTSLVF | TGTGCCAGCAGCTCGTCCGGGACTAGTTTGGTCTTC
. | TRBJ2-2 | TRBV27 | . | CASRGYTGELFF | TGTGCCAGCCGAGGATACACCGGGGAGCTGTTTTTT
. | TRBJ2-1 | TRBV19 | many | CASSIFQVGSYNEQFF | TGTGCCAGTAGTATTTTCCAGGTCGGCTCCTACAATGAGCAGTTCTTC
. | TRBJ1-1 | TRBV9 | . | CASSVSSLLHTEAFF | TGTGCCAGCAGCGTGAGCAGTCTCCTCCACACTGAAGCTTTCTTT
TRBD2 | TRBJ2-2 | TRBV7-9 | few | CASSNAAGAETGELFF | TGTGCCAGCAGCAACGCAGCGGGGGCCGAAACCGGGGAGCTGTTTTTT
. | TRBJ1-5 | TRBV12-3/TRBV12-4 | . | CASSNGNSNQPQHF | TGTGCCAGCAGTAACGGTAATAGCAATCAGCCCCAGCATTTT
. | TRBJ2-7 | TRBV9 | medium-sized | CASSLAGDDYEQYF | TGTGCCAGCAGCTTAGCCGGGGATGACTACGAGCAGTACTTC
TRBD2 | TRBJ2-7 | TRBV7-9 | . | CASSLGGEGEQYF | TGTGCCAGCAGCTTAGGAGGGGAGGGCGAGCAGTACTTC
TRBD2 | TRBJ2-5 | TRBV7-9 | few | CASSLYGTSGETQYF | TGTGCCAGCAGCTTATACGGGACTAGCGGAGAGACCCAGTACTTC
TRBD1 | TRBJ2-7 | TRBV5-5 | once | CASRFTGTGGYEQYF | TGTGCCAGCAGATTTACCGGGACAGGGGGTTACGAGCAGTACTTC
. | TRBJ2-3 | TRBV7-9 | many | CASRPAGYTQYF | TGTGCCAGCAGACCGGCCGGGTATACGCAGTATTTT
TRBD1 | TRBJ1-2 | TRBV29-1 | few | CSVFAPGQGGGYTF | TGCAGCGTATTTGCGCCGGGACAGGGCGGTGGCTACACCTTC
. | TRBJ1-1 | TRBV7-8 | . | CASSLARNTEAFF | TGTGCCAGCAGCTTAGCCAGGAACACTGAAGCTTTCTTT
. | TRBJ2-7 | TRBV3-1 | few | CASSQELGRYEQYF | TGTGCCAGCAGCCAAGAACTGGGCCGATACGAGCAGTACTTC
TRBD2 | TRBJ2-1 | TRBV7-2 | . | CASSLFSGGDEQFF | TGTGCCAGCAGCTTATTTAGCGGGGGGGATGAGCAGTTCTTC
TRBD2 | TRBJ2-5 | TRBV10-3 | few | CAISEPAGGPMETQYF | TGTGCCATCAGTGAGCCAGCGGGGGGGCCTATGGAGACCCAGTACTTC
. | TRBJ2-1 | TRBV12-3/TRBV12-4 | few | CASSFEGPYNEQFF | TGTGCCAGCAGTTTCGAGGGGCCCTACAATGAGCAGTTCTTC
. | TRBJ1-1 | TRBV7-8 | . | CASSLVQGPSYEAFF | TGTGCCAGCAGCTTAGTCCAAGGTCCCTCATATGAAGCTTTCTTT
. | TRBJ2-3 | TRBV5-1 | . | CASSLKAHSTDTQYF | TGCGCCAGCAGCTTGAAGGCGCATAGCACAGATACGCAGTATTTT
. | TRBJ1-6 | TRBV9 | . | CASSLGSSYNSPLHF | TGTGCCAGCAGCCTTGGGAGCTCCTATAATTCACCCCTCCACTTT
. | TRBJ1-3 | TRBV7-6 | . | CASSLGGASGNTIYF | TGTGCCAGCAGCTTAGGGGGGGCCTCTGGAAACACCATATATTTT
TRBD2 | TRBJ2-2 | TRBV7-9 | few | CASSPPVAGTGELFF | TGTGCCAGCAGCCCGCCCGTAGCGGGAACCGGGGAGCTGTTTTTT
. | TRBJ2-5 | TRBV9 | few | CASSVGRYEETQYF | TGTGCCAGCAGCGTCGGACGGTATGAAGAGACCCAGTACTTC
TRBD1 | TRBJ1-2 | TRBV19 | . | CASTSYRDRIHYGYTF | TGTGCCAGTACCTCTTACCGGGACAGAATACACTATGGCTACACCTTC
. | TRBJ2-5 | TRBV6-5 | few | CASTYLSEYQETQYF | TGTGCCAGCACTTACCTCTCGGAGTACCAAGAGACCCAGTACTTC